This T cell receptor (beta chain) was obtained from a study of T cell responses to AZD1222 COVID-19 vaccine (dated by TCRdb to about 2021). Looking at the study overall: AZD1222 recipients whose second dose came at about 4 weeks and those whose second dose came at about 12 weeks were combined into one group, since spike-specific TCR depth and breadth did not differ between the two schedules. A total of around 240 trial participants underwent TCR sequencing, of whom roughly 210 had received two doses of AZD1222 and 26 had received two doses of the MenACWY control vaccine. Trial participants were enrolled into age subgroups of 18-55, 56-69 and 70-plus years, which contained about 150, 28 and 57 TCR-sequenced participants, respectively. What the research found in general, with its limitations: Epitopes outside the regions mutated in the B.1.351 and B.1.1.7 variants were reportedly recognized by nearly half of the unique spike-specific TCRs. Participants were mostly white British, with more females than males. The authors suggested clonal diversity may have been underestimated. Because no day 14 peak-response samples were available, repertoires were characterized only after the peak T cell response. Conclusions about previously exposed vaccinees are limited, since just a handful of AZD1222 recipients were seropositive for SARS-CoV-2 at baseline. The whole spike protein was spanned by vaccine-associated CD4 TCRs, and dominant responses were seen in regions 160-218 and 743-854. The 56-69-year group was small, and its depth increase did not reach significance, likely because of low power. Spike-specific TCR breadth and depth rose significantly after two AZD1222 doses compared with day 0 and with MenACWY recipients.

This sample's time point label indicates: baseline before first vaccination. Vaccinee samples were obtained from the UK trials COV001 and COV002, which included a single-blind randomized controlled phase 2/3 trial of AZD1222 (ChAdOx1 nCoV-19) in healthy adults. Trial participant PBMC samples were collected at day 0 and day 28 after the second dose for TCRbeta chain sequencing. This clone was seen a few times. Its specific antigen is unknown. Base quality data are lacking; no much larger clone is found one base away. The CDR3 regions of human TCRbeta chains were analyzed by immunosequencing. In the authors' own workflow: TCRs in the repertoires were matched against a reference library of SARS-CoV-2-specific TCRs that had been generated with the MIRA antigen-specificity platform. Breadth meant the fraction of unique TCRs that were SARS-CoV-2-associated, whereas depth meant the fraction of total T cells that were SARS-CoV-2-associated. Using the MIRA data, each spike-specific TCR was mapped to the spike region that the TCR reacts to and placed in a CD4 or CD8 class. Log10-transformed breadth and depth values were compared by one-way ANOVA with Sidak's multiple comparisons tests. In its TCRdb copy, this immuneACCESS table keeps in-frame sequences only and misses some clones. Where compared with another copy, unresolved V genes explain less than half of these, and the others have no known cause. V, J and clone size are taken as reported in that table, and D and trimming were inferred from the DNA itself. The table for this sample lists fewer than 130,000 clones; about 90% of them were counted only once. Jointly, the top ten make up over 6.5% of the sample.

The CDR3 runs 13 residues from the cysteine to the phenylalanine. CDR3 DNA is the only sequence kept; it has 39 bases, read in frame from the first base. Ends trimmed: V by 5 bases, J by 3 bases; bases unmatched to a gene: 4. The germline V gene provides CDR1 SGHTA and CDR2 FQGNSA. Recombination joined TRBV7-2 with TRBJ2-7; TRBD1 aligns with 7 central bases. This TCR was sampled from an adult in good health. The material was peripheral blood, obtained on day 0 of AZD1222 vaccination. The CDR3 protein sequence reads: CASSNRGLYEQYF. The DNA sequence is TGTGCCAGCAGCAACAGGGGTCTCTACGAGCAGTACTTC.